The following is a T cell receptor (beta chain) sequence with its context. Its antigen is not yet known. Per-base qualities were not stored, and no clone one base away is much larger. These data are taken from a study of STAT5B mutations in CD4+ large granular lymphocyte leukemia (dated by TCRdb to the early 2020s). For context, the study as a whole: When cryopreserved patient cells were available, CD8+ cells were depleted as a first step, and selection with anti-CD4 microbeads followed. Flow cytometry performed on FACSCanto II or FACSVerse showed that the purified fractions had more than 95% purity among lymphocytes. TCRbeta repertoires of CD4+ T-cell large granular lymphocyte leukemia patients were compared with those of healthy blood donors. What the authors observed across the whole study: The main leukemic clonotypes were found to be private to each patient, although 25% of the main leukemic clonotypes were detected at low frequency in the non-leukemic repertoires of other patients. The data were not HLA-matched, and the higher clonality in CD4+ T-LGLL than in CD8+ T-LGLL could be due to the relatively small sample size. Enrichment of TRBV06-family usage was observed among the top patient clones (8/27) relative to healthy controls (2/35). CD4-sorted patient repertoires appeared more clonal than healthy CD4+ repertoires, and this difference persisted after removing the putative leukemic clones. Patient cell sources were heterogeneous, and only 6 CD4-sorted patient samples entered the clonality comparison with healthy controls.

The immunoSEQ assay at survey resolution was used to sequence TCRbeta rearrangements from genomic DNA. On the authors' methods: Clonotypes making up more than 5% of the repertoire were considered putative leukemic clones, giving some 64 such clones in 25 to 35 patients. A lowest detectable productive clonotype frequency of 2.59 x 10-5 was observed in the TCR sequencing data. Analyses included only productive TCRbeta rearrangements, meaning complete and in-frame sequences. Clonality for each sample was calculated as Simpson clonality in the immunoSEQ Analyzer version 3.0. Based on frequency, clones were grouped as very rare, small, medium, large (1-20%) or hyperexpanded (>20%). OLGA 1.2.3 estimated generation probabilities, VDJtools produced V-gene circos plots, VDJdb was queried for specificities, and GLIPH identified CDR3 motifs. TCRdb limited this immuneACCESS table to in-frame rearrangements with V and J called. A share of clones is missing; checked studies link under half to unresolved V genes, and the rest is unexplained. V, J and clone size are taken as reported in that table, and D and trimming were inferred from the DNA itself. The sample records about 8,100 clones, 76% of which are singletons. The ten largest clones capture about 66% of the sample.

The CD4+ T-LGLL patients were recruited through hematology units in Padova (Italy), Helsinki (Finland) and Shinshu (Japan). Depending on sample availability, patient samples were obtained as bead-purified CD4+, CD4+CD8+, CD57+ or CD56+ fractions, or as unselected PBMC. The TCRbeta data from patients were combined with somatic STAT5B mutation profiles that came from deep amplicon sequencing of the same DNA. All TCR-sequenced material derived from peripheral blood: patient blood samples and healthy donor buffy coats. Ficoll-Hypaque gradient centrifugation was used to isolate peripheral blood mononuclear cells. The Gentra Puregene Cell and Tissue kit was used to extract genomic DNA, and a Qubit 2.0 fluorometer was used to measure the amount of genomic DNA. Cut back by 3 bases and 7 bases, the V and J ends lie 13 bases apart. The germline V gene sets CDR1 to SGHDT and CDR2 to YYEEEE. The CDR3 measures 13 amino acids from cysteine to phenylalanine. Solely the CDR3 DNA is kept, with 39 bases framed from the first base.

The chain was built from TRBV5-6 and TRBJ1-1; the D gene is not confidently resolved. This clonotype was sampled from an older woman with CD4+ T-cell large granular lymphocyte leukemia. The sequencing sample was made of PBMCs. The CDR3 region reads CASSSVFKGEAFF. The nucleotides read TGTGCCAGCAGCTCCGTCTTCAAGGGTGAAGCTTTCTTT.